The clone carrying this T cell receptor beta chain was found many times. The antigen is unknown. TCRdb ran MiXCR on the RT-PCR reads and lists one entry per CDR3 protein. The data show under 850,000 distinct CDR3 sequences, with about 18% seen just once and 9.5% to 13% held by the top ten. The sample comes from a study of response to subunit inactivated influenza vaccine. Findings and caveats of the study: Authors suggested each seasonal flu vaccination may recruit only limited numbers of new T cells.

This CDR3 contains 15 residues. V was cut by 5 bases and J by 0 bases, with 10 bases left in between. Germline V gene data show CDR1 as KGHDR and CDR2 as SFDVKD. V and J are TRBV24-1 and TRBJ2-1; D perhaps matches TRBD1 (6 bases). Here the sequenced sample was PBMCs from blood, taken roughly 5 days after vaccination. This receptor was obtained from a man in his forties or fifties who received an inactivated influenza vaccine. CDR3 sequence reads: CATSVQGGSYNEQFF. The CDR3 nucleotides are TGTGCCACCAGTGTACAGGGTGGCTCCTACAATGAGCAGTTCTTC.